These 21 T cell receptor beta chains were sequenced from one sample in a study of cytomegalovirus exposure and HLA in healthy donors. The PCR contained 60 Vbeta and 13 Jbeta primers. The protocol was immunoSEQ multiplex PCR, while the TCRdb copy is restricted to in-frame clones and leaves out a portion. This specimen shows 200,000 or so clones; the ten leading clones hold 0.9% to 1.4%. Sequencing was performed on PBMCs. These receptors all stem from a girl aged 2-10 years in good health and CMV-seropositive.

The chain uses TRBV9 and TRBJ2-3; 7 nucleotides agree with TRBD2. The junction had 3 bases not matched to a gene; V was cut back by 0 bases and J by 2 bases. The CDR3 covers 15 residues. Germline CDR1 and CDR2: SGDLS and YYNGEE. CDR3 in DNA: TGTGCCAGCAGCGTAGGGGGAGGGCCCACAGATACGCAGTATTTT. Protein sequence: CASSVGGGPTDTQYF. Together with reference TRBV9 and TRBJ2-3, the CDR3 gives the full variable domain: DSGVTQTPKHLITATGQRVTLRCSPRSGDLSVYWYQQSLDQGLQFLIQYYNGEERAKGNILERFSAQQFPDLHSELNLSSLELGDSALYFCASSVGGGPTDTQYFGPGTRLTVL.

The chain recombines TRBV5-1 with TRBJ2-5, with 11 bases fitting TRBD2. The J call is doubtful: the DNA matches TRBJ2-7 better. Per germline, CDR1 SGHRS and CDR2 YFSETQ. The CDR3 has 18 residues. The CDR3, as DNA: TGCGCCAGCAGCTTGAGCCTAGCGGGAGGCGTATTCTCCTACGAGCAGTACTTC. Translating gives CASSLSLAGGVFSYEQYF.

V and J are TRBV25-1 and TRBJ1-2, with TRBD1 identical over 8 bases. The germline V gene encodes CDR1 MGHDK and CDR2 SYGVNS. J was trimmed by 8 bases and V by 6 bases; bases with no gene match: 14. This CDR3 has 15 amino acids. CDR3 residues: CASRPWGQEFVGYTF. CDR3 in DNA: TGTGCCAGCAGGCCCTGGGGACAGGAATTCGTGGGCTACACCTTC.

V gene TRBV28 combines with J gene TRBJ2-7; D not certain. This CDR3 is 15 amino acids long. The germline V and J ends were trimmed by 6 bases and 0 bases, with 15 bases remaining between them. Germline V lookup: CDR1 MDHEN, CDR2 SYDVKM. Here the CDR3 reads CASSFRLWSSYEQYF. The CDR3 DNA reads as TGTGCCAGCAGCTTCAGATTGTGGAGCTCCTACGAGCAGTACTTC.

This chain uses TRBV27 with TRBJ2-1, with 7 bases identical to TRBD2. CDR1 MNHEY and CDR2 SMNVEV come from the germline V gene (reference sequence). There are 14 residues in the CDR3. V trimming: 6 bases; J trimming: 6 bases; junction bases outside the gene matches: 8. CDR3 nucleotides: TGTGCCAGCAGCAAAGCGGGGTACCCCAATGAGCAGTTCTTC. This sequence encodes CASSKAGYPNEQFF.

This chain uses TRBV28 with TRBJ1-4; the match to TRBD1 covers 7 bases. Trimming removed 6 bases from V and 5 bases from J; junction bases left unmatched: 3. CDR3 size: 13 residues. Germline values: CDR1 MDHEN, CDR2 SYDVKM. The CDR3 nucleotides read TGTGCCAGCAGCCAGGGGGAAAATGAAAAACTGTTTTTT. Encoded protein: CASSQGENEKLFF.

This CDR3 is CASSALAGPTVGTNEQFF. In DNA form, the CDR3 reads TGTGCCAGCAGTGCGCTAGCGGGCCCCACCGTCGGCACCAATGAGCAGTTCTTC. The V call is TRBV6-4, the J call TRBJ2-1, with 8 bases identical to TRBD2. CDR1 is MRHNA, CDR2 SNTAGT, per germline. There are 18 residues in the CDR3. V was clipped by 4 bases and J by 6 bases; unmatched bases: 17.

V gene TRBV27 combines with J gene TRBJ1-4; 10 bases are a match to TRBD1. V lost 6 bases and J lost 8; bases outside the gene matches: 15. The germline V gene has CDR1 MNHEY and CDR2 SMNVEV (reference sequence). This CDR3 comprises 17 residues. The CDR3 coding sequence is TGTGCCAGCAGCCCGGGACAGGGGAAAGTTGGGCAAGAAAAACTGTTTTTT. It translates to CASSPGQGKVGQEKLFF.

The chain combines TRBV2 with TRBJ2-2, with D hard to call. Germline V CDR1 and CDR2: SNHLY, FYNNEI. V lost 3 bases and J lost 4, with 6 bases in between. This CDR3 comprises 13 residues. CDR3 loop: CASSDRGTGELFF. The CDR3 bases are TGTGCCAGCAGTGATCGAGGCACCGGGGAGCTGTTTTTT.

The V gene is TRBV19, the J gene TRBJ1-5, with 8 bases matching TRBD1. The germline CDR1 and CDR2 sequences are LNHDA and SQIVND (reference sequence). The CDR3 spans 13 residues. V trimming: 9 bases; J trimming: 6 bases; junction bases outside the gene matches: 7. This CDR3 is CASADRGGQPQHF. CDR3 nucleotide sequence: TGTGCCAGCGCCGACAGGGGAGGTCAGCCCCAGCATTTT.

The CDR3 region is CASILQGAKRATEAFF. The CDR3 DNA sequence: TGTGCCAGCATCCTACAGGGGGCGAAGAGGGCCACTGAAGCTTTCTTT. V gene TRBV2 combines with J gene TRBJ1-1; 9 positions match TRBD1. The CDR3 totals 16 residues. J lost 4 bases, V lost 7 bases, and 13 bases had no gene match. Germline loops: CDR1 SNHLY, CDR2 FYNNEI.

This rearrangement joins TRBV5-4 to TRBJ2-3; TRBD2 matches at 7 bases. Germline values: CDR1 SGHNT, CDR2 YYREEE (reference sequence). Trimming took 0 bases from V and 2 from J; bases not matched to a gene: 3. The CDR3 has 15 residues. The CDR3 nucleotides are TGTGCCAGCAGCTTGGATAGCGGGTTCACAGATACGCAGTATTTT. Residues: CASSLDSGFTDTQYF.

This chain links TRBV7-2 with TRBJ2-7; TRBD2 agrees at 12 bases. V shed 4 bases and J 4 bases; nucleotides not matched to a gene: 8. The CDR3 consists of 16 residues. Germline V gene sequence: CDR1 SGHTA, CDR2 FQGNSA. The CDR3 DNA follows: TGTGCCAGCAGCTCTACCCGGACTAGCGGGAAGTACGAGCAGTACTTC. As protein: CASSSTRTSGKYEQYF.

V usage is TRBV10-2 and J usage is TRBJ2-7; D is undetermined. Trimming pared 0 bases from V and 2 bases from J, leaving 8 bases between. From germline, CDR1 is WSHSY and CDR2 SAAADI. The CDR3 spans 14 residues. This CDR3 is CASSESSRPYEQYF. As DNA, the CDR3 is TGCGCCAGCAGTGAGTCGAGCAGGCCCTACGAGCAGTACTTC.

This chain connects TRBV28 to TRBJ1-5; 9 positions agree with TRBD1. The CDR3 extends over 14 amino acids. V lost 5 bases to trimming and J lost 2 bases; unmatched junction nucleotides: 1. Germline CDR1 and CDR2: MDHEN and SYDVKM. CDR3 sequence: CASSRQGGNQPQHF. CDR3 DNA: TGTGCCAGCAGTCGACAGGGGGGCAATCAGCCCCAGCATTTT.

This chain uses TRBV2 with TRBJ2-2, with 7 positions matching TRBD1. V shed 4 bases, J shed 7 bases, and the junction held 3 bases outside the gene matches. Germline loops: CDR1 SNHLY, CDR2 FYNNEI. The CDR3 runs to 13 residues. CDR3 bases: TGTGCCAGCAGTGCAGACAGGGACGGGGAGCTGTTTTTT. Protein: CASSADRDGELFF.

The J gene is TRBJ1-1, the V gene TRBV6-6; 9 bases are shared with TRBD1. The germline V gene encodes CDR1 MNHNY and CDR2 SVGAGI (reference sequence). With 2 bases clipped from V and 6 bases from J, the junction kept 10 bases outside the gene matches. This CDR3 has 16 amino acids. CDR3 coding DNA: TGTGCCAGCAGTTACCCCTCTGACAGGGGGTTACCTGAAGCTTTCTTT. Protein sequence: CASSYPSDRGLPEAFF.

The CDR3 here is CASSALQGVTYEQYF. The CDR3 coding sequence is TGCGCCAGCAGCGCCTTACAGGGAGTGACCTACGAGCAGTACTTC. The chain recombines TRBV5-1 with TRBJ2-7, with TRBD1 as a possible D gene (6 bases). V shed 4 bases and J shed 2 bases, with 16 bases lying between them. Germline lookup yields CDR1 SGHRS and CDR2 YFSETQ. This CDR3 region has 15 residues. Variable domain in full (rest from reference TRBV5-1 and TRBJ2-7): KAGVTQTPRYLIKTRGQQVTLSCSPISGHRSVSWYQQTPGQGLQFLFEYFSETQRNKGNFPGRFSGRQFSNSRSEMNVSTLELGDSALYLCASSALQGVTYEQYFGPGTRLTVT.

The chain has TRBV28 and TRBJ2-7; the match to TRBD1 covers 8 bases. CDR3 length equals 16 residues. In germline, CDR1 is MDHEN, CDR2 SYDVKM. V shed 2 bases and J 2 bases; nucleotides not matched to a gene: 8. This CDR3 is CASSLPGQGFPYEQYF. The CDR3 DNA reads as TGTGCCAGCAGTTTACCAGGACAGGGCTTTCCCTACGAGCAGTACTTC.

The rearrangement joins TRBV15 to TRBJ2-6; perhaps TRBD1 as D (6 bases). Germline CDR1 is LNHNV and CDR2 is YYDKDF (reference sequence). The germline V and J ends were trimmed by 7 bases and 1 base, with 11 bases remaining between them. CDR3 size: 15 residues. This CDR3 is CATNNRESGANVLTF. DNA of the CDR3: TGTGCCACCAACAACAGGGAGTCTGGGGCCAACGTCCTGACTTTC.

V gene TRBV27 combines with J gene TRBJ2-7, with 8 bases fitting TRBD1. Unmatched junction bases numbered 3, after V lost 4 bases and J lost 7 bases. CDR1 and CDR2 from the germline V gene are MNHEY and SMNVEV (reference sequence). The CDR3 loop spans 12 amino acids. DNA of the CDR3: TGTGCCAGCAGTTCAGGGGGCCTGGAGCAGTACTTC. This gives the protein CASSSGGLEQYF.